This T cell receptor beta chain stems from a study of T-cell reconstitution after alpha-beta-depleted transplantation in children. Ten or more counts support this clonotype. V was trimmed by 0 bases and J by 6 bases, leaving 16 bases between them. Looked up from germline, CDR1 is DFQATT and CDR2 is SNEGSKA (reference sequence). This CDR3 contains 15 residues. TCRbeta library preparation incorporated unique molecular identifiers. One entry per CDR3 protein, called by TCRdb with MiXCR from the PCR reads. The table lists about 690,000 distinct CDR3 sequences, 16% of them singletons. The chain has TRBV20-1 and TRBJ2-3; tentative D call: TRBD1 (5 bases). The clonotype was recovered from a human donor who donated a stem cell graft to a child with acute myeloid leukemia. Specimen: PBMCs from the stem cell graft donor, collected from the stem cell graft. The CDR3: CSARDSTDSPDTQYF. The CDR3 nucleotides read TGCAGTGCTAGAGATAGTACCGACAGTCCCGATACGCAGTATTTT.